Listed below are T cell receptor beta chains from one sample, sequenced in a study of T cell responses to AZD1222 COVID-19 vaccine. TCRdb's table, derived via immunoSEQ multiplex PCR, lists solely in-frame clones and lacks some. The sample lists 110,000 to 150,000 clones, about nine tenths occurring once. The material was peripheral blood, obtained on day 0 of AZD1222 vaccination. The receptors stem from an adult in good health. The CDR3 runs from the conserved cysteine through the conserved F or W. D genes are given only for firm matches.

CDR3aa,CDR3nt,j_gene,v_gene,d_gene
CASSFLFNSPLHF,TGTGCCAGCAGTTTCCTCTTTAATTCACCCCTCCACTTT,TRBJ1-6,TRBV27,-
CASSLRDRVATEAFF,TGTGCCAGCAGCTTGAGGGACAGGGTTGCCACTGAAGCTTTCTTT,TRBJ1-1,TRBV5-6,TRBD1
CASSPSMAIRDHQPQHF,TGCGCCAGCAGCCCCTCCATGGCGATCAGGGACCATCAGCCCCAGCATTTT,TRBJ1-5,TRBV4-1,-
CASSLGQGASSTEAFF,TGCGCCAGCAGCTTGGGACAGGGGGCTAGTAGCACTGAAGCTTTCTTT,TRBJ1-1,TRBV5-1,TRBD1
CSASRDRGDYTIYF,TGCAGTGCTAGTAGGGACAGGGGCGATTACACCATATATTTT,TRBJ1-3,TRBV20-1,TRBD1
CASSGDTEAFF,TGTGCCAGTAGTGGGGACACTGAAGCTTTCTTT,TRBJ1-1,TRBV19,-
CASSFLTSVNTGELFF,TGTGCCAGCAGTTTCCTGACTAGCGTTAACACCGGGGAGCTGTTTTTT,TRBJ2-2,TRBV27,TRBD2
CASSPDRGKYEQYF,TGTGCCAGCAGCCCTGACAGGGGAAAGTACGAGCAGTACTTC,TRBJ2-7,TRBV7-3,TRBD1
CASSLVPGTGLGETQYF,TGTGCCAGCAGCTTGGTTCCGGGGACAGGGTTAGGGGAGACCCAGTACTTC,TRBJ2-5,TRBV5-5,TRBD1
CATSIGTALRGDTQYF,TGTGCCACCAGCATCGGGACCGCTCTTAGGGGAGATACGCAGTATTTT,TRBJ2-3,TRBV15,-
CASSRTVSGNTIYF,TGTGCCAGCAGCCGGACAGTCTCTGGAAACACCATATATTTT,TRBJ1-3,TRBV7-9,-